This TCR beta chain is from a study of OX40 agonist ivuxolimab in advanced cancers. At the level of the study: Partial responses occurred in Three dose-escalation patients, one with hepatocellular carcinoma and two with cutaneous melanoma.

The V gene's germline CDR1 is MGHRA and CDR2 YSYEKL. The length of the CDR3 is 14 residues. Trimming took off 0 bases at V and 1 base at J, with 6 bases between the two ends. The count of this clone is one. Profiling relied on immunoSEQ multiplex PCR, and the TCRdb table lists in-frame clones only, not all of them. The sample shows around 26,000 clones, roughly 90% of them seen only once. If patients had autoimmune disease history or systemic immunosuppression, they were excluded. This TCR was recovered from an adult with an advanced solid tumor such as melanoma, head and neck, liver or kidney cancer. The chain employs TRBV4-1 and TRBJ2-5; no clear D gene. This specimen was CD4+ or CD8+ T cells sorted from blood, taken in a trial of the OX40 agonist ivuxolimab. CDR3 DNA sequence: TGCGCCAGCAGCCAAGACGCCCTCCAAGAGACCCAGTACTTC. This encodes CASSQDALQETQYF.